This T cell receptor (beta chain) was identified in a study of cytomegalovirus exposure and HLA in healthy donors. General study points: 87-base-pair reads could not separate some V segments, including TRBV6-2 and TRBV6-3. Among immune exposure information, only CMV serostatus was available. In a later analysis, TCR beta V- and J-gene trimming was associated with a missense DCLRE1C variant. Near-uniform donor sequencing depth was presumed by presence/absence analyses.

A multiplex PCR was run with 60 Vbeta primers and 13 Jbeta primers. Sequencing was performed with immunoSEQ multiplex PCR; in TCRdb, only in-frame clones are kept and a portion is missing. The sample holds some 190,000 clones; about 85% are singletons and the top ten take around 1%. Turning to this clone: Its antigen is not identified.

Germline assignment: CDR1 MNHEY and CDR2 SMNVEV (reference sequence). The CDR3 runs 15 residues. V was cut by 3 bases and J by 5 bases, with 16 bases left in between. The sample was PBMCs. The clonotype originates from a boy between 2 and 10 years old in good health and CMV-seronegative. J is TRBJ1-2 and V is TRBV27; the D is unclear. The DNA of the CDR3 is TGTGCCAGCAGTTTCTCTGGTCTCGGGATGTATGGCTACACCTTC. This sequence encodes CASSFSGLGMYGYTF.